These 21 T cell receptor beta chains share one sample of origin, sequenced in a study of Tregs in tolerant kidney transplant recipients. The repertoire was sequenced with immunoSEQ multiplex PCR; TCRdb's copy has only in-frame clones and lacks some. This sample has about 87,000 clones, with over 85% found just once. The sample consisted of CD4+ T cells from blood, taken before the transplant. Receptors were obtained from a human donor who received a combined kidney and bone marrow transplant.

This clone was seen once. V gene TRBV7-2 combines with J gene TRBJ2-1; 10 nucleotides align to TRBD2. The CDR3 loop spans 13 amino acids. Germline V lookup: CDR1 SGHTA, CDR2 FQGNSA. V gave up 5 bases and J gave up 14 bases; unmatched junction bases: 9. CDR3 bases: TGTGCCAGCAGCCATAGCGGGGGGCCTAGGAAGTTCTTC. It specifies CASSHSGGPRKFF. Based on the CDR3 plus reference TRBV7-2 and TRBJ2-1, the full variable domain is GAGVSQSPSNKVTEKGKDVELRCDPISGHTALYWYRQSLGQGLEFLIYFQGNSAPDKSGLPSDRFSAERTGGSVSTLTIQRTQQEDSAVYLCASSHSGGPRKFFGPGTRLTVL.

The rearrangement uses TRBV28 and TRBJ2-7, with D unresolved. V was trimmed by 3 bases and J by 2 bases, leaving 8 bases between them. CDR3 length: 13 residues. Looked up from germline, CDR1 is MDHEN and CDR2 is SYDVKM. The chain's CDR3 is CASSFEVTYEQYF. The CDR3, as DNA: TGTGCCAGCAGTTTCGAGGTTACCTACGAGCAGTACTTC. Full variable domain (missing parts from reference TRBV28 and TRBJ2-7): DVKVTQSSRYLVKRTGEKVFLECVQDMDHENMFWYRQDPGLGLRLIYFSYDVKMKEKGDIPEGYSVSREKKERFSLILESASTNQTSMYLCASSFEVTYEQYFGPGTRLTVT.

This sequence joins TRBV29-1 and TRBJ2-1; maybe TRBD2 (7 bases). CDR1 and CDR2 (germline): SQVTM, ANQGSEA. CDR3 size: 11 residues. Between the trimmed V and J ends, which lost 6 bases and 9 bases, there was a span of 12 bases. CDR3 DNA sequence: TGCAGCGTCGAGGGGGGGGGTGAGCAGTTCTTC. It specifies CSVEGGGEQFF.

This chain links TRBV21-1 with TRBJ2-4; the table's TRBD1 call for D was not verified on the DNA. TRBV21-1 is reported as a pseudogene. The CDR3 consists of 15 residues. The CDR3 here is CASSFPGQGKNIQYF. The CDR3 DNA is TGTGCCAGCAGCTTTCCGGGACAGGGGAAAAACATTCAGTACTTC.

The rearrangement links TRBV7-2 to TRBJ2-5; the D gene is possibly TRBD2 (6 bases). V lost 2 bases and J 6 bases, leaving 13 bases between the germline ends. The CDR3 runs 14 residues. The germline V gene encodes CDR1 SGHTA and CDR2 FQGNSA. The CDR3 DNA is TGTGCCAGCAGCTTACGGGACTCAGGGAAGACCCAGTACTTC. It specifies CASSLRDSGKTQYF.

The V call is TRBV7-2, the J call TRBJ1-1; TRBD1 might be the D (6 bases). Germline values: CDR1 SGHTA, CDR2 FQGNSA. Between the trimmed V and J ends, which lost 4 bases and 2 bases, there was a span of 17 bases. This CDR3 region has 16 residues. The CDR3 region is CASSYDRPGYNTEAFF. CDR3 sequence (DNA): TGTGCCAGCAGCTACGACAGGCCGGGGTACAACACTGAAGCTTTCTTT.

The chain combines TRBV20-1 with TRBJ2-5; D uncertain. Trimming cost V 5 bases and J 4 bases, with 8 bases left between them. There are 11 residues in the CDR3. Germline values: CDR1 DFQATT, CDR2 SNEGSKA (reference sequence). In DNA, the CDR3 is TGCAGTGCTGAGAGCACAGAGACCCAGTACTTC. Translated: CSAESTETQYF.

This chain connects TRBV16 to TRBJ2-7; 9 nucleotides match TRBD2. Germline V gives CDR1 KGHSY, CDR2 FQNENV. The trim removed 3 bases at V and 4 bases at J, leaving 7 bases unmatched. There are 15 residues in the CDR3. CDR3 in DNA: TGTGCCAGCAGCCACCCCTTAGCGGGAGCGTACGAGCAGTACTTC. This gives the protein CASSHPLAGAYEQYF. Full variable domain (missing parts from reference TRBV16 and TRBJ2-7): GEEVAQTPKHLVRGEGQKAKLYCAPIKGHSYVFWYQQVLKNEFKFLISFQNENVFDETGMPKERFSAKCLPNSPCSLEIQATKLEDSAVYFCASSHPLAGAYEQYFGPGTRLTVT.

The chain is built from TRBV5-4 and TRBJ1-2; 12 bases are shared with TRBD1. Germline CDR1 SGHNT, CDR2 YYREEE (reference sequence). With V trimmed by 4 bases and J by 3 bases, 4 bases remained unmatched. The CDR3 extends over 15 amino acids. CDR3 bases: TGTGCCAGCAGCGGGGGACAGGGGGCGTACTATGGCTACACCTTC. The encoded protein is CASSGGQGAYYGYTF.

The V call is TRBV7-8, the J call TRBJ1-5, with 9 bases matching TRBD1. The junction had 4 bases not matched to a gene; V was cut back by 1 base and J by 6 bases. CDR3 length: 15 amino acids. The V gene's germline CDR1 is SGHVS and CDR2 FQNEAQ. The CDR3 DNA reads TGTGCCAGCAGCTTAGGAGGACAGGGGTTTCAGCCCCAGCATTTT. This translates into CASSLGGQGFQPQHF.

The chain uses TRBV5-6 and TRBJ2-3; D is unresolved. Germline V gene sequence: CDR1 SGHDT, CDR2 YYEEEE. V was shortened by 1 base and J by 1 base, with 16 bases between the two germline ends. The CDR3 is 17 residues long. CDR3 in amino acids: CASSLSRSTAGTDTQYF. The CDR3, as DNA: TGTGCCAGCAGCTTGAGCCGAAGTACAGCAGGCACAGATACGCAGTATTTT.

The chain combines TRBV7-2 with TRBJ1-3; no clear D gene. Germline V gene sequence: CDR1 SGHTA, CDR2 FQGNSA. Between the trimmed V and J ends, which lost 0 bases and 2 bases, there was a span of 2 bases. There are 13 residues in the CDR3. Here the CDR3 reads CASSLATGNTIYF. The CDR3 DNA reads as TGTGCCAGCAGCTTAGCCACTGGAAACACCATATATTTT.

The chain combines TRBV7-2 with TRBJ1-3, with D perhaps matching TRBD1 (6 bases). This CDR3 contains 18 residues. Germline-derived CDR1 and CDR2 are SGHTA and FQGNSA. V lost 5 bases and J 0 bases, leaving 20 bases between the germline ends. DNA for the CDR3: TGTGCCAGCAGCCCCGAGGTTACAGGGAGATTCTCTGGAAACACCATATATTTT. Translating gives CASSPEVTGRFSGNTIYF. Using reference TRBV7-2 and TRBJ1-3 for the parts outside the CDR3, the full variable domain is GAGVSQSPSNKVTEKGKDVELRCDPISGHTALYWYRQSLGQGLEFLIYFQGNSAPDKSGLPSDRFSAERTGGSVSTLTIQRTQQEDSAVYLCASSPEVTGRFSGNTIYFGEGSWLTVV.

The J gene is TRBJ1-1, the V gene TRBV29-1; 7 bases are shared with TRBD1. Trimming took 4 bases from V and 0 from J; bases not matched to a gene: 5. The germline V gene has CDR1 SQVTM and CDR2 ANQGSEA. This CDR3 comprises 14 residues. The CDR3 region is CSVGPGGVNTEAFF. CDR3 bases: TGCAGCGTTGGGCCAGGGGGTGTGAACACTGAAGCTTTCTTT.

This chain links TRBV11-2 with TRBJ2-3; D is perhaps TRBD1 (5 bases). Trimming took 6 bases from V and 0 from J, leaving 10 bases between them. The CDR3 spans 14 residues. CDR1 is SGHAT, CDR2 FQNNGV, per germline. The CDR3 sequence is CASRPGHSTDTQYF. The CDR3 DNA reads TGTGCCAGCAGGCCTGGACATAGCACAGATACGCAGTATTTT. Looking up the rest from reference TRBV11-2 and TRBJ2-3 gives the full variable domain: EAGVAQSPRYKIIEKRQSVAFWCNPISGHATLYWYQQILGQGPKLLIQFQNNGVVDDSQLPKDRFSAERLKGVDSTLKIQPAKLEDSAVYLCASRPGHSTDTQYFGPGTRLTVL.

The chain employs TRBV7-9 and TRBJ2-1; the match to TRBD1 covers 8 bases. This CDR3 has 15 residues. The ends lost 5 bases at V and 0 bases at J; junction bases unmatched: 3. In germline, CDR1 is SEHNR, CDR2 FQNEAQ (reference sequence). This CDR3 is CASSGQGGSYNEQFF. The CDR3 DNA sequence: TGTGCCAGCAGCGGACAGGGCGGCTCCTACAATGAGCAGTTCTTC.

The V call is TRBV7-9, the J call TRBJ2-3; 10 bases are a match to TRBD2. Germline lookup yields CDR1 SEHNR and CDR2 FQNEAQ (reference sequence). The V gene end was trimmed by 5 bases and the J gene end by 6 bases; junction bases not matched to a gene: 8. There are 15 residues in the CDR3. DNA of the CDR3: TGTGCCAGCAGCCCGTCGAGCGGGAGGGGGGATACGCAGTATTTT. It specifies CASSPSSGRGDTQYF.

This chain connects TRBV6-5 to TRBJ1-2; 8 nucleotides line up with TRBD1. Per the germline V gene, CDR1 is MNHEY and CDR2 is SVGAGI. This CDR3 is built from 13 residues. Trimming removed 9 bases from V and 4 bases from J; junction bases left unmatched: 7. This chain's CDR3 is CASISGQGYGYTF. In nucleotides, the CDR3 is TGTGCCAGTATCTCAGGACAGGGCTATGGCTACACCTTC.

The genes are TRBV5-6 and TRBJ2-1; a weak D match, TRBD1 (6 bases). Looked up from germline, CDR1 is SGHDT and CDR2 is YYEEEE. This CDR3 has 16 amino acids. Trimming removed 0 bases at V and 0 bases at J, with 10 bases between. The CDR3 loop reads CASSLGGQTSYNEQFF. CDR3 coding DNA: TGTGCCAGCAGCTTGGGGGGACAAACCTCCTACAATGAGCAGTTCTTC.

The J gene is TRBJ2-7, the V gene TRBV6-1; 9 bases agree with TRBD1. V dropped 7 bases and J dropped 1; count of bases not matched to a gene: 2. Germline loops: CDR1 MNHNS, CDR2 SASEGT. CDR3 length: 13 residues. CDR3 residues: CASKDRGSYEQYF. CDR3 in DNA: TGTGCCAGCAAGGACAGGGGTTCCTACGAGCAGTACTTC.

The J gene is TRBJ2-5, the V gene TRBV11-3; perhaps TRBD2 as D (6 bases). V shed 1 base and J shed 2 bases, with 14 bases lying between them. The CDR3 loop spans 16 amino acids. Germline V gene data show CDR1 as SGHNT and CDR2 as YENEEA. The DNA for the CDR3 is TGTGCCAGCAGCTTAGGGGGGACTTTAGTTCAAGAGACCCAGTACTTC. Translated, it gives CASSLGGTLVQETQYF.